This entry concerns a single TCR beta chain. The antigen remains undetermined. Germline CDR1 and CDR2: LNHDA and SQIVND (reference sequence). With 8 bases removed from V and 1 base from J, the gap between germline ends came to 12 bases. There are 15 residues in the CDR3. These data originate in a study of OX40 agonist ivuxolimab in advanced cancers. General study points: Partial responders at 0.1-3.0 mg/kg had among the lowest clonal expansion.

Here immunoSEQ multiplex PCR was the method, and the copy in TCRdb shows in-frame clones only, minus some. The profile covers tens of thousands of clones, with 75% to 85% appearing a single time and 3% to 3.5% taken by the ten largest. The sequence was obtained from an adult with an advanced solid tumor such as melanoma, head and neck, liver or kidney cancer. The chain is built from TRBV19 and TRBJ2-6; the D call may be TRBD1 or TRBD2 (6 bases each). Sequenced material: CD4+ or CD8+ T cells sorted from blood, taken in a trial of the OX40 agonist ivuxolimab. Here the CDR3 reads CASARGASGANVLTF. CDR3 nucleotide sequence: TGTGCCAGTGCGAGGGGGGCATCTGGGGCCAACGTCCTGACTTTC. The full variable domain, in which reference TRBV19 and TRBJ2-6 provide the parts outside the CDR3, is DGGITQSPKYLFRKEGQNVTLSCEQNLNHDAMYWYRQDPGQGLRLIYYSQIVNDFQKGDIAEGYSVSREKKESFPLTVTSAQKNPTAFYLCASARGASGANVLTFGAGSRLTVL.